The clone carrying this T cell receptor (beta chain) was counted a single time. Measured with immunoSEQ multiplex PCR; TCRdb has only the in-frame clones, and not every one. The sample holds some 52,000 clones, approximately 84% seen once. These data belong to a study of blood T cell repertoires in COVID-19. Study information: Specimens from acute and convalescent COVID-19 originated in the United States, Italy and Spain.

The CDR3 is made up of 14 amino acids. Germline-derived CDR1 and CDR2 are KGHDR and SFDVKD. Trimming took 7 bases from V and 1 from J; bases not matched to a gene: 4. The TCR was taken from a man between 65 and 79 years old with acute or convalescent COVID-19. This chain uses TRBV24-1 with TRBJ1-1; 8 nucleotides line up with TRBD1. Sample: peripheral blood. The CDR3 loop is CATSRTGPNTEAFF. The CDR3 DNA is TGTGCCACCAGCAGGACAGGGCCGAACACTGAAGCTTTCTTT.